This T cell receptor beta chain was observed in a study of blood T cell repertoires in COVID-19. The protocol was immunoSEQ multiplex PCR, while the TCRdb copy is restricted to in-frame clones and leaves out a portion. The sample lists around 300,000 clones; 88% were seen once. There are 15 residues in the CDR3. The V gene's germline CDR1 is WNHNN and CDR2 SYGVQD (reference sequence). Trimming took 4 bases from V and 3 from J, leaving 14 bases between them. The sequenced sample consisted of PBMCs or T cells enriched from blood (not recorded which). This chain uses TRBV10-1 with TRBJ2-3; D might be TRBD1 (6 bases). The sequence was collected from a woman in her forties or fifties who had recovered from COVID-19. The CDR3 DNA follows: TGCGCCAGCAGTGGCGGACAGACTGGGACAGATACGCAGTATTTT. Translated, it gives CASSGGQTGTDTQYF.